The 24 T cell receptor beta chains below come from one sample, sequenced in a study of multiple sclerosis patients with progressive multifocal leukoencephalopathy. Time point defined: before natalizumab initiation. Using immunoSEQ multiplex PCR, the repertoire was profiled, and TCRdb retains in-frame clones only, with some absent. The sample consists of approximately 31,000 clones, around 89% of them appearing once. Input material: PBMCs. The source is a human donor with multiple sclerosis.

The rearrangement joins TRBV7-9 to TRBJ1-2; D ambiguous. The CDR3 is 12 residues long. Germline V gene data show CDR1 as SEHNR and CDR2 as FQNEAQ (reference sequence). V lost 3 bases and J 5 bases, leaving 7 bases between the germline ends. The CDR3 DNA reads as TGTGCCAGCAGCTTGGGAATTTATGGCTACACCTTC. It specifies CASSLGIYGYTF.

This clone was detected once. The chain has TRBV6-4 and TRBJ2-1, with 9 bases identical to TRBD1. The CDR3 is made up of 15 amino acids. J gave up 9 bases and V 9 bases, and 15 bases lay outside the gene matches. Per the germline V gene, CDR1 is MRHNA and CDR2 is SNTAGT. The CDR3 nucleotides read TGTGCCAGTACGTTCTCGGGACAGGGTGGCACTGAGCAGTTCTTC. As protein: CASTFSGQGGTEQFF.

The chain has TRBV9 and TRBJ2-7, with 7 bases fitting TRBD2. Germline trimming cut 1 base from V and 0 bases from J; bases unmatched to any gene: 7. There are 16 residues in the CDR3. CDR1 and CDR2 from the germline V gene are SGDLS and YYNGEE. CDR3 sequence: CASSVNPSGDSYEQYF. The CDR3 DNA sequence: TGTGCCAGCAGCGTAAATCCTAGCGGCGACTCCTACGAGCAGTACTTC.

The CDR3 DNA is TGCAGCGTTGCCCTGGGCGGGAAATACGAGCAGTACTTC. As protein: CSVALGGKYEQYF. The J gene is TRBJ2-7, the V gene TRBV29-1, with a possible D match to TRBD2 (6 bases). The germline V gene encodes CDR1 SQVTM and CDR2 ANQGSEA. This CDR3 is built from 13 residues. Trimming removed 4 bases from V and 4 bases from J, with 14 bases in between.

The rearrangement links TRBV29-1 to TRBJ2-7; 7 bases are shared with TRBD2. Germline CDR1 is SQVTM and CDR2 is ANQGSEA. The V segment lost 4 bases and the J segment 3 bases; nucleotides outside the gene matches: 9. This CDR3 comprises 14 residues. CDR3 coding DNA: TGCAGCGTTGGAGGGGAGGGAAGATACTACGAGCAGTACTTC. Its translation is CSVGGEGRYYEQYF.

The V and J genes are TRBV5-8 and TRBJ2-7; possibly TRBD2 for D (8 bases). Germline values: CDR1 SGHTS, CDR2 YDEGEE. This CDR3 region has 15 residues. V was clipped by 5 bases and J by 6 bases, with 21 bases between them. The CDR3 is CASRIREGAIGEQYF. CDR3 nucleotide sequence: TGTGCCAGCAGGATTCGGGAGGGGGCTATCGGCGAGCAGTACTTC.

CDR3 residues: CASRGTEAFF. The DNA for the CDR3 is TGTGCCAGCAGGGGCACTGAAGCTTTCTTT. This chain links TRBV7-9 with TRBJ1-1; no reliable D call. Germline V gives CDR1 SEHNR, CDR2 FQNEAQ (reference sequence). The CDR3 covers 10 residues. Trimming removed 6 bases at V and 4 bases at J, with 3 bases between. Combining the CDR3 with reference TRBV7-9 and TRBJ1-1 gives the whole variable domain DTGVSQNPRHKITKRGQNVTFRCDPISEHNRLYWYRQTLGQGPEFLTYFQNEAQLEKSRLLSDRFSAERPKGSFSTLEIQRTEQGDSAMYLCASRGTEAFFGQGTRLTVV.

The chain links TRBV28 to TRBJ2-1; no reliable D call. Between the trimmed V and J ends, which lost 5 bases and 2 bases, there was a span of 1 base. Germline lookup yields CDR1 MDHEN and CDR2 SYDVKM. This CDR3 contains 11 residues. The CDR3 is CASSPYNEQFF. CDR3 sequence (DNA): TGTGCCAGCAGTCCCTACAATGAGCAGTTCTTC.

The CDR3 nucleotides are TGTGCCAGCAGCGTAGCAGGGGGACACATCAGCGACGAGCAGTACTTC. This gives the protein CASSVAGGHISDEQYF. This chain links TRBV9 with TRBJ2-7; 7 bases match TRBD1. Germline V gene sequence: CDR1 SGDLS, CDR2 YYNGEE. The ends lost 0 bases at V and 5 bases at J; junction bases unmatched: 11. The CDR3 has 16 residues.

This chain connects TRBV4-3 to TRBJ2-7, with TRBD2 matching over 12 bases. Germline CDR1 reads LGHNA; CDR2 reads YSLEER. The CDR3 length is 14 residues. J was trimmed by 4 bases and V by 4 bases; bases with no gene match: 2. The CDR3 region is CASSPGTSGYEQYF. CDR3 in DNA: TGCGCCAGCAGCCCCGGGACTAGCGGGTACGAGCAGTACTTC.

The chain employs TRBV28 and TRBJ2-7, with TRBD1 as a possible D gene (6 bases). Trimming removed 4 bases at V and 0 bases at J, with 13 bases between. CDR3 length: 15 amino acids. Germline V lookup: CDR1 MDHEN, CDR2 SYDVKM. Written as DNA, the CDR3 is TGTGCCAGCAGTTCAAGCGACAGGTCCTCCTACGAGCAGTACTTC. This codes for CASSSSDRSSYEQYF.

The chain recombines TRBV7-2 with TRBJ1-2, with TRBD1 matching 7 bases. From germline, CDR1 is SGHTA and CDR2 FQGNSA. V was clipped by 5 bases and J by 4 bases; unmatched bases: 16. There are 17 residues in the CDR3. Written as DNA, the CDR3 is TGTGCCAGCAGCGGAGGGGCGTCGGGACAGAGTTTCTATGGCTACACCTTC. Translation: CASSGGASGQSFYGYTF.

This chain joins TRBV9 and TRBJ2-3; D unresolved. Trimming removed 0 bases from V and 4 bases from J, with 9 bases in between. Per the germline V gene, CDR1 is SGDLS and CDR2 is YYNGEE. The CDR3 loop spans 14 amino acids. The CDR3 spells CASSVGIGADTQYF. The CDR3 DNA is TGTGCCAGCAGCGTAGGGATTGGTGCAGATACGCAGTATTTT.

The J gene is TRBJ2-1, the V gene TRBV5-5; a weak D match, TRBD2 (6 bases). CDR3 length: 15 amino acids. V lost 2 bases and J 9 bases, leaving 18 bases between the germline ends. Germline CDR1 is SGHKS and CDR2 is YYEKEE (reference sequence). CDR3 amino acids: CASSFFGRGGGEQFF. In DNA form, the CDR3 reads TGTGCCAGCAGCTTTTTTGGGCGGGGTGGTGGTGAGCAGTTCTTC.

Only a few counts were recorded for this clone. This rearrangement joins TRBV28 to TRBJ1-1, with D possibly TRBD1 on 6 matching bases. Germline assignment: CDR1 MDHEN and CDR2 SYDVKM. With 7 bases removed from V and 4 bases from J, the gap between germline ends came to 22 bases. CDR3 length: 16 amino acids. The CDR3 region has the DNA TGTGCCAGCACTAATCCTCGTATCACAGGGTCCACTGAAGCTTTCTTT. Translation: CASTNPRITGSTEAFF.

This clone has a single count. The chain is built from TRBV2 and TRBJ1-2, with 11 bases aligning to TRBD1. The V gene end was trimmed by 3 bases and the J gene end by 2 bases; junction bases not matched to a gene: 8. CDR3 length: 17 residues. CDR1 is SNHLY, CDR2 FYNNEI, per germline. The CDR3 DNA is TGTGCCAGCAGTGAGCGACTGAGGGACAGGGGGAACTATGGCTACACCTTC. Protein product: CASSERLRDRGNYGYTF.

This clone occurred once. V usage is TRBV28 and J usage is TRBJ1-2, with D tentatively TRBD1 (5 bases). Deletions cut 4 bases from V and 0 bases from J, with 9 bases between. The CDR3 has 14 residues. CDR1 is MDHEN, CDR2 SYDVKM, per germline. The CDR3 is CASSYRPSNYGYTF. CDR3 bases: TGTGCCAGCAGTTACAGGCCCTCTAACTATGGCTACACCTTC.

The V call is TRBV10-2, the J call TRBJ2-7, with 8 bases that match TRBD2. Germline assignment: CDR1 WSHSY and CDR2 SAAADI. CDR3 size: 13 residues. The V and J ends lost 7 bases and 0 bases, in that order; junction bases with no gene match: 2. The CDR3 spells CASKTSASYEQYF. The CDR3 nucleotides are TGCGCCAGCAAGACTAGCGCCTCCTACGAGCAGTACTTC.

The CDR3: CASTGRQGVLNEQFF. For the CDR3, the DNA is TGTGCCAGCACCGGGAGGCAGGGTGTCCTGAATGAGCAGTTCTTC. V and J are TRBV7-8 and TRBJ2-1; the match to TRBD2 covers 7 bases. Germline V gives CDR1 SGHVS, CDR2 FQNEAQ. The V segment lost 7 bases and the J segment 7 bases; nucleotides outside the gene matches: 13. The CDR3 has 15 amino acids.

V usage is TRBV30 and J usage is TRBJ2-3, with TRBD2 as a possible D gene (5 bases). V was cut by 5 bases and J by 1 base, with 7 bases left in between. Looked up from germline, CDR1 is GTSNPN and CDR2 is SVGIG (reference sequence). The CDR3 length is 12 residues. CDR3 sequence (DNA): TGTGCCTGGGAGAGGGGCACAGATACGCAGTATTTT. Amino acid sequence: CAWERGTDTQYF.

The V call is TRBV2, the J call TRBJ1-2; D not resolved. Germline V gives CDR1 SNHLY, CDR2 FYNNEI. The CDR3 sequence is 15 residues long. V lost 4 bases and J 8 bases, leaving 20 bases between the germline ends. DNA for the CDR3: TGTGCCAGCAGTGCCTGGGGTAGAGGTCCTGAGGGCTACACCTTC. This codes for CASSAWGRGPEGYTF.

About this clone: Other nucleotide sequences in the sample specify the same CDR3. The rearrangement uses TRBV30 and TRBJ2-2; D ambiguous. This CDR3 is 14 amino acids long. V shed 4 bases and J shed 2 bases, with 11 bases lying between them. From germline, CDR1 is GTSNPN and CDR2 SVGIG (reference sequence). The DNA of the CDR3 is TGTGCCTGGACTACTAAGGTTAACACCGGGGAGCTGTTTTTT. This translates into CAWTTKVNTGELFF.

As regards this clone: The same CDR3 can be traced to other DNA sequences in this sample. The V and J genes are TRBV7-9 and TRBJ2-7, with TRBD1 identical over 8 bases. CDR1 and CDR2 from the germline V gene are SEHNR and FQNEAQ (reference sequence). J gave up 3 bases and V 2 bases, and 18 bases lay outside the gene matches. The CDR3 totals 19 residues. The CDR3 sequence is CASSLRETGELSIGYEQYF. CDR3 DNA: TGTGCCAGCAGCTTAAGGGAGACAGGGGAACTTTCGATCGGCTACGAGCAGTACTTC. The whole variable domain, remainder taken from reference TRBV7-9 and TRBJ2-7, is DTGVSQNPRHKITKRGQNVTFRCDPISEHNRLYWYRQTLGQGPEFLTYFQNEAQLEKSRLLSDRFSAERPKGSFSTLEIQRTEQGDSAMYLCASSLRETGELSIGYEQYFGPGTRLTVT.

The chain joins TRBV5-1 to TRBJ2-7, with D tentatively TRBD1 or TRBD2 (5 bases each). The V and J ends lost 7 bases and 6 bases respectively, with 17 bases between them. CDR3 length: 13 amino acids. Germline V gene data show CDR1 as SGHRS and CDR2 as YFSETQ. CDR3 protein: CASGRGWTAEQYF. CDR3 sequence (DNA): TGCGCCAGCGGTCGGGGCTGGACTGCCGAGCAGTACTTC.